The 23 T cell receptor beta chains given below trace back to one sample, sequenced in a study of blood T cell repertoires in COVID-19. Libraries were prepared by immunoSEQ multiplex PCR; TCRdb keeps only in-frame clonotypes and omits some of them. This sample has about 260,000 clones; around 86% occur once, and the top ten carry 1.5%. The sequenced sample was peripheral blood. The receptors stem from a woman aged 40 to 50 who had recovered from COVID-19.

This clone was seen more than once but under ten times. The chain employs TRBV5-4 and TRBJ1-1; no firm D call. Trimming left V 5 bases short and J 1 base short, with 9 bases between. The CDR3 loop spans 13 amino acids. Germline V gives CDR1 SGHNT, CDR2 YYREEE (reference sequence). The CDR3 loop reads CASSPSSNTEAFF. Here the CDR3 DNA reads TGTGCCAGCAGTCCCTCGTCGAACACTGAAGCTTTCTTT.

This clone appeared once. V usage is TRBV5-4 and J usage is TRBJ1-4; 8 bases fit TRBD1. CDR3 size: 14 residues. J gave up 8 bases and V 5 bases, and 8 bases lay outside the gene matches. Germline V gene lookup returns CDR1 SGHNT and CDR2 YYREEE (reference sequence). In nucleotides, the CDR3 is TGTGCCAGCAGTCACCCAGGGGGCGCGGAAAAACTGTTTTTT. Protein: CASSHPGGAEKLFF.

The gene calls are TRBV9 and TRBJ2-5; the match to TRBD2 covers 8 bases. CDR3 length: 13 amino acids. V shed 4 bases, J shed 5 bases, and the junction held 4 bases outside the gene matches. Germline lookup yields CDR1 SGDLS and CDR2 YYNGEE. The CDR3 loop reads CASSWTGGETQYF. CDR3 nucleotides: TGTGCCAGCAGCTGGACGGGGGGGGAGACCCAGTACTTC.

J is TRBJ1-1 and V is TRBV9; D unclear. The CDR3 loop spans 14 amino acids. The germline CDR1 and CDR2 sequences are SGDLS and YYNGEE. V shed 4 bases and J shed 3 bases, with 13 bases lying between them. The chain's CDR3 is CASSPGWDHTEAFF. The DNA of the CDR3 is TGTGCCAGCAGCCCGGGGTGGGATCACACTGAAGCTTTCTTT.

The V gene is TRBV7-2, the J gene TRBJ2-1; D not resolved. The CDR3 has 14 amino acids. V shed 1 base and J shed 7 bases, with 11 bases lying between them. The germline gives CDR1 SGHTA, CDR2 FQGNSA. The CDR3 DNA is TGTGCCAGCAGCTTAGAGTTGAACCGGAATGAGCAGTTCTTC. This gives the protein CASSLELNRNEQFF.

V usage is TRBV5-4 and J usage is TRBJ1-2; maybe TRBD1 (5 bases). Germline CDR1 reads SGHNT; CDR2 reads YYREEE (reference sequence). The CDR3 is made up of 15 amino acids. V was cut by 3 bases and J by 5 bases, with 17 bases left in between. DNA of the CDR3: TGTGCCAGCAGCTCCGGCGGACACAAACGTTATGGCTACACCTTC. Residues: CASSSGGHKRYGYTF.

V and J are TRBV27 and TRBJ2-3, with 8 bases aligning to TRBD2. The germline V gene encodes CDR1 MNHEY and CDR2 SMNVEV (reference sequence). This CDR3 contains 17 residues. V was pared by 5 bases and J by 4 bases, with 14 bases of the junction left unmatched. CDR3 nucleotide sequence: TGTGCCAGCAGTCTCACCTACGGGACTAGTCACTCAGATACGCAGTATTTT. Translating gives CASSLTYGTSHSDTQYF.

DNA for the CDR3: TGTGCCAGTAGTGTGTTGCGGGGCTCTGGAAACACCATATATTTT. Its translation: CASSVLRGSGNTIYF. The gene calls are TRBV19 and TRBJ1-3, with unresolved D. CDR1 and CDR2 from the germline V gene are LNHDA and SQIVND (reference sequence). The ends were cut back, 5 bases at V and 0 bases at J, with 11 bases in the middle. This CDR3 spans 15 amino acids.

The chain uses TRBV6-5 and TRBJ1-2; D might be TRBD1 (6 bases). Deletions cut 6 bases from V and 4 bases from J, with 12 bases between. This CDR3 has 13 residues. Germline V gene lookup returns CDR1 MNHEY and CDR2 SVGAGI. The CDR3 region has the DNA TGTGCCAGCAGACCAGGGGAATCCTATGGCTACACCTTC. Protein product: CASRPGESYGYTF.

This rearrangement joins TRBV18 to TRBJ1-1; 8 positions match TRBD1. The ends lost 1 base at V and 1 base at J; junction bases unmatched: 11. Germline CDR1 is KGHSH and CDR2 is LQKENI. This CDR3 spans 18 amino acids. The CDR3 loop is CASSPRTGYGKANTEAFF. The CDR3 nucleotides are TGTGCCAGCTCACCACGGACAGGGTACGGTAAGGCGAACACTGAAGCTTTCTTT.

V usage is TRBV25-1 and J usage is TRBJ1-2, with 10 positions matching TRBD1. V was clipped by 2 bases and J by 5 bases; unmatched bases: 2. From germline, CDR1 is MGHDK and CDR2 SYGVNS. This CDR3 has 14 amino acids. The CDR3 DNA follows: TGTGCCAGCAGTGAAGGGACAGGGGATTATGGCTACACCTTC. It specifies CASSEGTGDYGYTF.

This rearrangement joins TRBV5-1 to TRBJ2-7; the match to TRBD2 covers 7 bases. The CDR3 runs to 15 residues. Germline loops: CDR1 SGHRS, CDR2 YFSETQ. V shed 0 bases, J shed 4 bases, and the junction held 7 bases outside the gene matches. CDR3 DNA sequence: TGCGCCAGCAGCTTGGGTCTAGCGGTCGGGTACGAGCAGTACTTC. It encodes CASSLGLAVGYEQYF. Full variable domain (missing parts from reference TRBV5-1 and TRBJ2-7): KAGVTQTPRYLIKTRGQQVTLSCSPISGHRSVSWYQQTPGQGLQFLFEYFSETQRNKGNFPGRFSGRQFSNSRSEMNVSTLELGDSALYLCASSLGLAVGYEQYFGPGTRLTVT.

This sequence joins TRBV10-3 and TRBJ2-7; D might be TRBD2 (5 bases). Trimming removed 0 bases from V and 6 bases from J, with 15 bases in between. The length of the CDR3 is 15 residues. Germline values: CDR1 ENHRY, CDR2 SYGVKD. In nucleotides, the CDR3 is TGTGCCATCAGTGAGTCGTGGGGTACTAGAGGCGAGCAGTACTTC. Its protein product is CAISESWGTRGEQYF.

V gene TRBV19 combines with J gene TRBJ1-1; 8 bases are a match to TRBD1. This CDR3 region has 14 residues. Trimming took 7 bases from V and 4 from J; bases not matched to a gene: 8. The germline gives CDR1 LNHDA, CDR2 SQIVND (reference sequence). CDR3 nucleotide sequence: TGTGCCAGTACCCCCGGGACAGGAGTCACTGAAGCTTTCTTT. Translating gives CASTPGTGVTEAFF. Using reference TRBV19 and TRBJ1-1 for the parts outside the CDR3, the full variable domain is DGGITQSPKYLFRKEGQNVTLSCEQNLNHDAMYWYRQDPGQGLRLIYYSQIVNDFQKGDIAEGYSVSREKKESFPLTVTSAQKNPTAFYLCASTPGTGVTEAFFGQGTRLTVV.

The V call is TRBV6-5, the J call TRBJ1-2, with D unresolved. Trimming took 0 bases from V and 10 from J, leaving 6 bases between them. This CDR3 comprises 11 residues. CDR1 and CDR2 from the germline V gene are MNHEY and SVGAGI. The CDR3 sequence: CASSYSGDYTF. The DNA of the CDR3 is TGTGCCAGCAGTTACTCCGGGGACTACACCTTC.

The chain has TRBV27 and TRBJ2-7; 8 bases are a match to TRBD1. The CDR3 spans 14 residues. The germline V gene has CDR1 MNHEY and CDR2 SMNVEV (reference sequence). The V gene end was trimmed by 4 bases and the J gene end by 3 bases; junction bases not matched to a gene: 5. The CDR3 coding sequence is TGTGCCAGCAGTTCCCCGGACAGGGACTACGAGCAGTACTTC. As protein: CASSSPDRDYEQYF.

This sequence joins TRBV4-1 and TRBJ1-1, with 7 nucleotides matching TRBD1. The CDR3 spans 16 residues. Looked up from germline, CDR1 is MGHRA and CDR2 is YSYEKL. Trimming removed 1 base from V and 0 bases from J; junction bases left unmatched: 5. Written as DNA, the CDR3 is TGCGCCAGCAGCCAAGTAGCAGGGGGGATGAACACTGAAGCTTTCTTT. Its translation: CASSQVAGGMNTEAFF.

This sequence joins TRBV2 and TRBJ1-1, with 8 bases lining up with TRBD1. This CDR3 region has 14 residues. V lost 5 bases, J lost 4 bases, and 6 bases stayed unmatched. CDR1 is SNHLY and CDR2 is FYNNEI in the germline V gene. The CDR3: CASSTGGPGTEAFF. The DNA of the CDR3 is TGTGCCAGCAGTACAGGGGGGCCGGGCACTGAAGCTTTCTTT. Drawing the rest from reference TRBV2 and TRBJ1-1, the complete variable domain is EPEVTQTPSHQVTQMGQEVILRCVPISNHLYFYWYRQILGQKVEFLVSFYNNEISEKSEIFDDQFSVERPDGSNFTLKIRSTKLEDSAMYFCASSTGGPGTEAFFGQGTRLTVV.

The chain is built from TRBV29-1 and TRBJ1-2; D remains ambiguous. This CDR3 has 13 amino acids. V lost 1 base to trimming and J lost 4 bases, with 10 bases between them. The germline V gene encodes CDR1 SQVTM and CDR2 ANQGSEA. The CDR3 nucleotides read TGCAGCGTTGAAGCTAGAGGGATCTATGGCTACACCTTC. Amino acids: CSVEARGIYGYTF.

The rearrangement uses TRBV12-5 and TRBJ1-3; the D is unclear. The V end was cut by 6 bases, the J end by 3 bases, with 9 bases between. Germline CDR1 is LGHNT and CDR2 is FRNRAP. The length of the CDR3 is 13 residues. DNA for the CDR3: TGTGCTAGTGGCCCTTCTCGTGGAAACACCATATATTTT. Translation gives CASGPSRGNTIYF.

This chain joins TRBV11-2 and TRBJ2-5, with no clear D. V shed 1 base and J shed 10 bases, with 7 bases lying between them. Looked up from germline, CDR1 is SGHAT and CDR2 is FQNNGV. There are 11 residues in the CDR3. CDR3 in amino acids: CASSLVEVQYF. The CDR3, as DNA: TGTGCCAGCAGCTTAGTTGAGGTCCAGTACTTC.

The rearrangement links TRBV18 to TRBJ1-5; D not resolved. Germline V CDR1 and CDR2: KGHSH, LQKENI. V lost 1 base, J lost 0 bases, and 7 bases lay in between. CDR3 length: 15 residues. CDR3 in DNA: TGTGCCAGCTCACCACGCCGGGATAGCAATCAGCCCCAGCATTTT. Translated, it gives CASSPRRDSNQPQHF.

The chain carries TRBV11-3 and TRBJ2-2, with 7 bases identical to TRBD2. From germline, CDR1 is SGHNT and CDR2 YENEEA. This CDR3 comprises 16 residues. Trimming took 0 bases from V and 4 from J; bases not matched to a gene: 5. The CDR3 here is CASSLDQWGGTGELFF. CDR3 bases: TGTGCCAGCAGCTTAGATCAATGGGGGGGCACCGGGGAGCTGTTTTTT.